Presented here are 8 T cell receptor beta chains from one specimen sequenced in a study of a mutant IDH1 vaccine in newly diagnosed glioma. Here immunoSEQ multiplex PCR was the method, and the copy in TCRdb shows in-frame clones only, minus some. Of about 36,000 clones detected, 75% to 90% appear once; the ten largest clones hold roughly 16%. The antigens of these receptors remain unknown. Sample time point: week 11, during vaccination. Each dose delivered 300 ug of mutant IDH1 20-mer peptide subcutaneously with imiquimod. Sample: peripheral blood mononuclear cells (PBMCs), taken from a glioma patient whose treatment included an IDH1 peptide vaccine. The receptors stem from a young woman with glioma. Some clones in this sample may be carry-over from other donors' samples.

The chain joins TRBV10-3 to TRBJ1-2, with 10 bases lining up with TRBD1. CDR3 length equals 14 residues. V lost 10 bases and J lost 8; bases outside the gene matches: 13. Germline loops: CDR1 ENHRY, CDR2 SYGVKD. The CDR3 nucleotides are TGTGCCACCAAACCGGGACAGGGGATGGGAGGCTACACCTTC. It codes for CATKPGQGMGGYTF.

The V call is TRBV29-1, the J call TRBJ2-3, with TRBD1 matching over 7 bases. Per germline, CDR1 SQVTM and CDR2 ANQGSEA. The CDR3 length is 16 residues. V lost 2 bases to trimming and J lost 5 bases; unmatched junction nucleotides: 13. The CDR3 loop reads CSVERDREWIEDTQYF. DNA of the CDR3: TGCAGCGTTGAAAGAGACAGGGAATGGATCGAAGATACGCAGTATTTT.

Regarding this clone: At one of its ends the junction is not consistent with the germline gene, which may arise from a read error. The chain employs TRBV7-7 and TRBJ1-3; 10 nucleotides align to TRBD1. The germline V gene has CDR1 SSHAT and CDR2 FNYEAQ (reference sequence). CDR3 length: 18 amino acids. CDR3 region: CASSALSAGTGAGNTIYF. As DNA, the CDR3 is TGTGCTAGCAGCGCGCTATCCGCCGGGACAGGGGCCGGAAACACCATATATTTT.

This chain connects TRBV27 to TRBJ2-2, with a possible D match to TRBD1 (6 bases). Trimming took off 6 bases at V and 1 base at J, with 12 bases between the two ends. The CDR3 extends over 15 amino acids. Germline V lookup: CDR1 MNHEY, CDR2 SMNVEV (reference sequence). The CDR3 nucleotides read TGTGCCAGCAGCGTCTCACAGGGGAACACCGGGGAGCTGTTTTTT. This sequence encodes CASSVSQGNTGELFF.

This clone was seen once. DNA for the CDR3: TGTGCCAGCTCACTAGGGACAGGGGGTCTCACTGAAGCTTTCTTT. Its protein is CASSLGTGGLTEAFF. The rearrangement joins TRBV18 to TRBJ1-1, with TRBD1 matching 11 bases. The CDR3 length is 15 residues. The J segment lost 4 bases and the V segment lost 4 bases, leaving 5 bases of the junction unmatched. From germline, CDR1 is KGHSH and CDR2 LQKENI.

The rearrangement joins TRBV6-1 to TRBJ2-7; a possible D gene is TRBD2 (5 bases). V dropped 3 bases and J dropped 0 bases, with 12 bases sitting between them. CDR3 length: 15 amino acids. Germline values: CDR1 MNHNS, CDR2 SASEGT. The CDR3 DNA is TGTGCCAGCAGTGAGATGATAGCGCCCTCCTACGAGCAGTACTTC. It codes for CASSEMIAPSYEQYF.

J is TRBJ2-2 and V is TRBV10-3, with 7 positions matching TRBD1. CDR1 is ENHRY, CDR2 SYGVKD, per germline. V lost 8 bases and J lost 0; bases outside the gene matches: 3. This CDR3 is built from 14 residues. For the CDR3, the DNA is TGTGCCATCGCCGGGACAGCGAACACCGGGGAGCTGTTTTTT. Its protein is CAIAGTANTGELFF.

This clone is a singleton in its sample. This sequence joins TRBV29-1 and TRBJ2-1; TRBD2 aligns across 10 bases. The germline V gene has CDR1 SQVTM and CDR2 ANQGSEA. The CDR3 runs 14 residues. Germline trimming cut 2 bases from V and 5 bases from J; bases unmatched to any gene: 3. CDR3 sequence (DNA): TGCAGCGTTGAACCCGGGACTAGCGACAATGAGCAGTTCTTC. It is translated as CSVEPGTSDNEQFF.